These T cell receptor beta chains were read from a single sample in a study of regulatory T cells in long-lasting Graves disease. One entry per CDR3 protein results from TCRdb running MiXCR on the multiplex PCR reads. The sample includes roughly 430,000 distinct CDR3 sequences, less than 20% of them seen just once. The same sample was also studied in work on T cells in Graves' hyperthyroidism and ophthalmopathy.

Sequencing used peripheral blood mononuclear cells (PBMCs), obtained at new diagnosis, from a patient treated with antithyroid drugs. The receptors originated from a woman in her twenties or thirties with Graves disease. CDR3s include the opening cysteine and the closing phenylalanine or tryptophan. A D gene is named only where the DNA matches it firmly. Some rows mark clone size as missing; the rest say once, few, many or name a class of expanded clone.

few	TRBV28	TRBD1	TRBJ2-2	TGTGCCAGCAGTACTCCCAGGGGGCGCTTTCCCGGGGAGCTGTTTTTT	CASSTPRGRFPGELFF
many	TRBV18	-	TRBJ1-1	TGTGCCAGCTCCGGCGTTGGGCCGAACACTGAAGCTTTCTTT	CASSGVGPNTEAFF
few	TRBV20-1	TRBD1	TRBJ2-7	TGCAGTGCTAGCTCCGGGACAGCGTACGAGCAGTACTTC	CSASSGTAYEQYF
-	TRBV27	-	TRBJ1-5	TGTGCCAGCAGTTTATCTTGGCAGAGTATCAATCAGCCCCAGCATTTT	CASSLSWQSINQPQHF
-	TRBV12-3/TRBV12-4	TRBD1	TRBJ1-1	TGTGCCAGCAGCCACCGGACAGGCGACACTGAAGCTTTCTTT	CASSHRTGDTEAFF
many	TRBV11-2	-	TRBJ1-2	TGTGCCAGCAGCTTAGTAGCAGCGTCTGTGAACTATGGCTACACCTTC	CASSLVAASVNYGYTF
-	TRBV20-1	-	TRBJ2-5	TGCAGTGCTGCTGGGGCTAAAGAGACCCAGTACTTC	CSAAGAKETQYF
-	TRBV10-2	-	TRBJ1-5	TGCGCCAGCAGTGATGGGGGAATATCCCAGCCCCAGCATTTT	CASSDGGISQPQHF
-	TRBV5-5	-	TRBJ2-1	TGTGCCAGCAGCGCCAACCCGGGATGGGGGGACAATGAGCAGTTCTTC	CASSANPGWGDNEQFF
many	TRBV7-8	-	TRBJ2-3	TGTGCCAGCAGTTCTCGCCTAGCCAGCACAGATACGCAGTATTTT	CASSSRLASTDTQYF
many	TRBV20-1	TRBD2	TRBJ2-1	TGCAGTGCTAGAGGACTAGCGGGATATAACGCCAATGAGCAGTTCTTC	CSARGLAGYNANEQFF
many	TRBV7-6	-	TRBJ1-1	TGTGCCAGCAGCTTAGGGAAGTACACTGAAGCTTTCTTT	CASSLGKYTEAFF
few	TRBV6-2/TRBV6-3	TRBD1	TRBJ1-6	TGTGCCAGCAGTTACCCCAAGGGACAGGGGGATTCACCCCTCCACTTT	CASSYPKGQGDSPLHF
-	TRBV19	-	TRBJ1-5	TGTGCCAGTAAGCGGGAGGAAATTGATCAGCCCCAGCATTTT	CASKREEIDQPQHF
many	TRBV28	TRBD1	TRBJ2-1	TGTGCCAGCAGTTTGTGGACAGGGGGCAAGGTTGAGCAGTTCTTC	CASSLWTGGKVEQFF
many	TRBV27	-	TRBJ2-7	TGTGCCAGCAGTTCGAGTGGACTAACCTACGAGCAGTACTTC	CASSSSGLTYEQYF
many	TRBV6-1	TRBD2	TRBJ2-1	TGTGCCAGCAGTGATCCGGGACTAGCCAACAATGAGCAGTTCTTC	CASSDPGLANNEQFF
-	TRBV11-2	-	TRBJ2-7	TGTGCCAGCAGCTTAGCGCTGGACCTGGGAGAGCAGTACTTC	CASSLALDLGEQYF
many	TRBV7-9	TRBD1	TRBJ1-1	TGTGCCAGCAGCTTAGGTGGGGACAGGGGGCACACTGAAGCTTTCTTT	CASSLGGDRGHTEAFF
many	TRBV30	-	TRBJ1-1	TGTGCCTGGAGTTCAGCGGGGAACACTGAAGCTTTCTTT	CAWSSAGNTEAFF